Shown below are 9 T cell receptor beta chains from a single sample sequenced in a study of T-cell reconstitution after alpha-beta-depleted transplantation in children. Unique molecular identifiers were built into the TCRbeta library. TCRdb reprocessed the PCR reads with MiXCR, giving one entry per CDR3 protein. Of 450,000 to 550,000 distinct CDR3 sequences listed, around 10% were seen once; the top ten hold around 13%. Material: PBMCs, mostly from graft donor cells, obtained 180 days after TCRalphabeta/CD19-depleted stem cell transplant. Source of these receptors: a female patient between 2 and 15 years old who had a stem cell transplant for aplastic anemia, so the T cells may come from the graft donor.

This clonotype was seen a few times. The rearrangement joins TRBV12-3 or TRBV12-4 to TRBJ2-1; D call uncertain. CDR3 length: 12 residues. Trimming pared 7 bases from V and 7 bases from J, leaving 11 bases between. CDR3 nucleotides: TGTGCCAGCACCCTGGGCATGAATGAGCAGTTCTTC. Amino acids: CASTLGMNEQFF.

This chain uses TRBV27 with TRBJ2-1; 9 nucleotides agree with TRBD2. CDR1 is MNHEY, CDR2 SMNVEV, per germline (reference sequence). This CDR3 contains 15 residues. The junction had 7 bases not matched to a gene; V was cut back by 1 base and J by 9 bases. This CDR3 reads CASSLLASGKVEQFF. The CDR3 DNA sequence: TGTGCCAGCAGTTTATTGGCTAGCGGGAAAGTTGAGCAGTTCTTC.

The CDR3 is CASSKHWETEAAYGYTF. The CDR3 coding sequence is TGTGCCAGCAGCAAACATTGGGAGACGGAAGCCGCATATGGCTACACCTTC. This sequence joins TRBV21-1 and TRBJ1-2. TRBV21-1 is recorded as a pseudogene. The CDR3 totals 17 residues.

This clonotype was counted only a few times. This chain joins TRBV9 and TRBJ1-1, with no clear D. The CDR3 is made up of 14 amino acids. Per the germline V gene, CDR1 is SGDLS and CDR2 is YYNGEE. V lost 3 bases and J lost 1, with 10 bases in between. CDR3 residues: CASSADPRNTEAFF. In nucleotides, the CDR3 is TGTGCCAGCAGCGCCGACCCTAGGAACACTGAAGCTTTCTTT.

This clonotype was seen ten or more times. The V gene is TRBV4-3, the J gene TRBJ2-1, with TRBD2 matching 10 bases. CDR3 length: 17 amino acids. V lost 0 bases to trimming and J lost 9 bases; unmatched junction nucleotides: 11. Per germline, CDR1 LGHNA and CDR2 YSLEER. The CDR3, as DNA: TGCGCCAGCAGCCAAGATCTAGCGGGAGCATTTTTCGGTGAGCAGTTCTTC. Encoded protein: CASSQDLAGAFFGEQFF.

The chain employs TRBV6-1 and TRBJ1-1, with D possibly TRBD1 on 5 matching bases. Trimming took 6 bases from V and 0 from J, leaving 17 bases between them. Germline-derived CDR1 and CDR2 are MNHNS and SASEGT. CDR3 length: 16 amino acids. Here the CDR3 reads CASRPGPGIMNTEAFF. The DNA of the CDR3 is TGTGCCAGCAGACCGGGACCAGGCATTATGAACACTGAAGCTTTCTTT.

The rearrangement links TRBV5-6 to TRBJ2-1; a weak D match, TRBD2 (5 bases). V dropped 4 bases and J dropped 4 bases, with 18 bases sitting between them. Looked up from germline, CDR1 is SGHDT and CDR2 is YYEEEE. This CDR3 has 16 residues. The CDR3 DNA is TGTGCCAGCAGCCCCCGGCGACTTGGAGGATACAATGAGCAGTTCTTC. Amino acids: CASSPRRLGGYNEQFF.

This chain links TRBV12-3 or TRBV12-4 with TRBJ2-4; D possibly matches TRBD1 or TRBD2 (6 bases each). CDR3 length: 17 amino acids. The V end lost 6 bases, the J end lost 1 base, and 19 bases lay between the germline ends. CDR3 protein: CASSLRGRGAAKNIQYF. Here the CDR3 DNA reads TGTGCCAGCAGCCTCCGGGGAAGGGGGGCGGCCAAAAACATTCAGTACTTC.

This clonotype was seen a few times. The rearrangement joins TRBV15 to TRBJ2-5; D might be TRBD1 (6 bases). This CDR3 is built from 16 residues. The V and J ends lost 0 bases and 1 base respectively, with 12 bases between them. Germline values: CDR1 LNHNV, CDR2 YYDKDF (reference sequence). The CDR3 loop is CATSRDKGQIQETQYF. DNA for the CDR3: TGTGCCACCAGCAGAGATAAGGGACAAATCCAAGAGACCCAGTACTTC.